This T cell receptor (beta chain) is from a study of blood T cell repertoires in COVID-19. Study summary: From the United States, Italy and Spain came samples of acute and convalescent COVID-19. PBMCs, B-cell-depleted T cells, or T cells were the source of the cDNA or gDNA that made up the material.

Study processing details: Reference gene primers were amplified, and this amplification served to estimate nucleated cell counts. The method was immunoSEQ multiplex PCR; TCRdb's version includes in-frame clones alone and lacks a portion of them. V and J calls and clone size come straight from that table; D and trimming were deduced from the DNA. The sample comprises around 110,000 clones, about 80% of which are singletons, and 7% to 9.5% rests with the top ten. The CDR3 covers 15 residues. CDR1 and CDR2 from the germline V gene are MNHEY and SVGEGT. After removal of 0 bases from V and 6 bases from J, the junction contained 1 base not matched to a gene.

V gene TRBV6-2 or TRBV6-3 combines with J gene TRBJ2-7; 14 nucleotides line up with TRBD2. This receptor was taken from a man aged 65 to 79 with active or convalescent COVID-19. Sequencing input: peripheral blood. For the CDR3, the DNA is TGTGCCAGCAGTTACTCGACTAGCGGGAGGGGCGAGCAGTACTTC. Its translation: CASSYSTSGRGEQYF.